The 31 T cell receptor beta chains in this list originate from one sample, sequenced in a study of T cell responses to AZD1222 COVID-19 vaccine (dated by TCRdb to the early 2020s). What the time point label conveys for this sample: baseline before first vaccination. Library prep was done by the immunoSEQ multiplex PCR assay. TCRdb carries this immuneACCESS record with in-frame sequences only. Its versions omit some clonotypes, under half of them owing to an unresolved V gene in the studies checked, with the rest unexplained. This sample holds some 150,000 clones; just over 90% were observed only once. The leading ten clones occupy roughly 3.6% of the sample. The material sequenced was peripheral blood, taken on day 0 of AZD1222 vaccination. The origin of the receptors is an adult in good health.

This clone was counted only a few times. The chain links TRBV11-3 to TRBJ2-1, with TRBD1 identical over 7 bases. This CDR3 comprises 19 residues. Unmatched junction bases numbered 16, after V lost 5 bases and J lost 0 bases. Germline CDR1 is SGHNT and CDR2 is YENEEA. The CDR3 DNA sequence: TGTGCCAGCAGCGCCGAGGGACAGATTAGCCGACGCTCCTACAATGAGCAGTTCTTC. The encoded protein is CASSAEGQISRRSYNEQFF.

This chain connects TRBV6-2 or TRBV6-3 to TRBJ2-1; tentatively, D is TRBD1 or TRBD2 (5 bases each). Trimming shortened V by 0 bases and J by 4 bases, and 19 bases separated the two germline ends. CDR1 and CDR2 (germline): MNHEY, SVGEGT. The CDR3 runs to 18 residues. The CDR3 spells CASSYSGRGQGDYNEQFF. The CDR3 nucleotides are TGTGCCAGCAGTTACTCGGGACGGGGCCAAGGGGATTACAATGAGCAGTTCTTC.

This chain links TRBV19 with TRBJ1-1; 8 nucleotides agree with TRBD1. After removal of 1 base from V and 10 bases from J, the junction contained 5 bases not matched to a gene. CDR3 length: 13 amino acids. The germline V gene encodes CDR1 LNHDA and CDR2 SQIVND (reference sequence). Here the CDR3 DNA reads TGTGCCAGTAGTATAGGGCAGGGGGCGAGAGCTTTCTTT. Translation: CASSIGQGARAFF.

This clone turned up a few times. The sample has other DNA sequences that encode this CDR3 too. The CDR3: CASSPDRGETQYF. In DNA form, the CDR3 reads TGCGCCAGCAGCCCGGACAGGGGAGAGACCCAGTACTTC. The chain carries TRBV5-1 and TRBJ2-5; TRBD1 aligns across 9 bases. With 4 bases clipped from V and 4 bases from J, the junction kept 2 bases outside the gene matches. CDR3 length equals 13 residues. Germline CDR1 and CDR2: SGHRS and YFSETQ.

This chain links TRBV6-2 or TRBV6-3 with TRBJ2-1, with 13 positions matching TRBD2. The germline CDR1 and CDR2 sequences are MNHEY and SVGEGT. The trim removed 2 bases at V and 10 bases at J, leaving 11 bases unmatched. The length of the CDR3 is 17 residues. The DNA of the CDR3 is TGTGCCAGCAGTTACGCGACAAGACTAGCGGGAGGATGGGAGCAGTTCTTC. It specifies CASSYATRLAGGWEQFF.

The rearrangement uses TRBV5-4 and TRBJ2-7, with D tentatively TRBD1 or TRBD2 (6 bases each). The germline V gene encodes CDR1 SGHNT and CDR2 YYREEE (reference sequence). The CDR3 covers 14 residues. Trimming removed 7 bases at V and 6 bases at J, with 20 bases between. CDR3 bases: TGTGCCAGCCGCCTAGGGGGGTTTGCGGGCGAGCAGTACTTC. Translation: CASRLGGFAGEQYF.

The chain has TRBV3-1 (or the pseudogene TRBV3-2) and TRBJ2-7; D gene uncertain. Trimming removed 5 bases from V and 1 base from J, with 3 bases in between. This CDR3 contains 11 residues. Per germline, CDR1 LGHDT and CDR2 YNNKEL (reference sequence). The CDR3 bases are TGTGCCAGCAGCGTATCCTACGAGCAGTACTTC. Its protein product is CASSVSYEQYF.

The chain carries TRBV27 and TRBJ2-1; D is perhaps TRBD1 (6 bases). The CDR3 has 16 residues. Germline CDR1 MNHEY, CDR2 SMNVEV (reference sequence). V lost 5 bases and J lost 6, with 20 bases in between. The DNA of the CDR3 is TGTGCCAGCAGTGCATACAGGGATTTAACCCTCAATGAGCAGTTCTTC. Translation: CASSAYRDLTLNEQFF.

CDR3 protein: CASSFSTSSYEQYF. DNA for the CDR3: TGTGCCAGCAGCTTCAGCACGAGCTCCTACGAGCAGTACTTC. The V gene is TRBV11-2, the J gene TRBJ2-7; D not certain. Trimming took off 3 bases at V and 0 bases at J, with 9 bases between the two ends. CDR3 length: 14 residues. In germline, CDR1 is SGHAT, CDR2 FQNNGV.

This clone has just one count. The genes are TRBV9 and TRBJ2-3, with TRBD2 as a possible D gene (5 bases). The V and J ends lost 7 bases and 1 base respectively, with 16 bases between them. CDR1 is SGDLS and CDR2 is YYNGEE in the germline V gene. The CDR3 contains 15 residues. Here the CDR3 DNA reads TGTGCCAGCGGCATGCTTAGCGTAGGCACAGATACGCAGTATTTT. It yields the protein CASGMLSVGTDTQYF.

The chain combines TRBV5-6 with TRBJ1-2, with 9 bases lining up with TRBD1. The germline V gene has CDR1 SGHDT and CDR2 YYEEEE. This CDR3 contains 16 residues. The V and J ends lost 0 bases and 5 bases, in that order; junction bases with no gene match: 8. The CDR3 DNA sequence: TGTGCCAGCAGCTTGGTGGGACAGGGCACCTCATATGGCTACACCTTC. As protein: CASSLVGQGTSYGYTF. The whole variable domain, remainder taken from reference TRBV5-6 and TRBJ1-2, is DAGVTQSPTHLIKTRGQQVTLRCSPKSGHDTVSWYQQALGQGPQFIFQYYEEEERQRGNFPDRFSGHQFPNYSSELNVNALLLGDSALYLCASSLVGQGTSYGYTFGSGTRLTVV.

The chain is built from TRBV24-1 and TRBJ2-7; no firm D call. CDR3 length equals 12 residues. V was cut by 2 bases and J by 8 bases, with 9 bases left in between. From germline, CDR1 is KGHDR and CDR2 SFDVKD. Here the CDR3 DNA reads TGTGCCACCAGTGATTGGACGCACAAGCAGTACTTC. This translates into CATSDWTHKQYF.

This chain connects TRBV9 to TRBJ1-2; the match to TRBD1 covers 10 bases. The CDR3 sequence is 15 residues long. Per germline, CDR1 SGDLS and CDR2 YYNGEE. After removal of 4 bases from V and 2 bases from J, the junction contained 5 bases not matched to a gene. In DNA form, the CDR3 reads TGTGCCAGCAGCAAGGGACAGGGGATCAACTATGGCTACACCTTC. This codes for CASSKGQGINYGYTF.

The genes are TRBV27 and TRBJ2-3; D might be TRBD2 (5 bases). The CDR3 loop spans 15 amino acids. Germline V gives CDR1 MNHEY, CDR2 SMNVEV (reference sequence). Trimming left V 6 bases short and J 2 bases short, with 15 bases between. CDR3 amino acids: CASSLRTPITDTQYF. CDR3 bases: TGTGCCAGCAGCCTCCGGACTCCTATCACAGATACGCAGTATTTT.

V is TRBV7-9 and J is TRBJ2-1, with 8 bases that match TRBD2. The germline gives CDR1 SEHNR, CDR2 FQNEAQ (reference sequence). Germline trimming cut 2 bases from V and 15 bases from J; bases unmatched to any gene: 6. This CDR3 has 12 residues. The CDR3 nucleotides read TGTGCCAGCAGCTTAACGGGAGGGAATGGGTTCTTC. Protein sequence: CASSLTGGNGFF.

The chain is built from TRBV18 and TRBJ1-1; tentatively, D is TRBD1 (6 bases). Trimming removed 3 bases at V and 5 bases at J, with 16 bases between. The germline V gene has CDR1 KGHSH and CDR2 LQKENI. The CDR3 extends over 15 amino acids. The CDR3 here is CASSPQGIRTTEAFF. In DNA, the CDR3 is TGTGCCAGCTCACCTCAGGGGATCCGAACGACTGAAGCTTTCTTT.

The V call is TRBV18, the J call TRBJ1-5; 8 bases align to TRBD1. This CDR3 contains 16 residues. V shed 3 bases, J shed 3 bases, and the junction held 7 bases outside the gene matches. Germline V lookup: CDR1 KGHSH, CDR2 LQKENI. The DNA for the CDR3 is TGTGCCAGCTCACCCCAGGACAGGGAAGACAATCAGCCCCAGCATTTT. Amino acids: CASSPQDREDNQPQHF.

The chain is built from TRBV7-3 and TRBJ1-1, with D unclear. With 2 bases removed from V and 2 bases from J, the gap between germline ends came to 9 bases. In germline, CDR1 is SGHTA, CDR2 FQGTGA. This CDR3 spans 14 amino acids. The CDR3 loop is CASSLSNTNTEAFF. In nucleotides, the CDR3 is TGTGCCAGCAGCTTATCTAACACCAACACTGAAGCTTTCTTT.

The J gene is TRBJ2-2, the V gene TRBV3-1 (or the pseudogene TRBV3-2); D may be TRBD1 or TRBD2 (7 bases each). Between the trimmed V and J ends, which lost 1 base and 2 bases, there was a span of 14 bases. Germline V CDR1 and CDR2: LGHDT, YNNKEL (reference sequence). The CDR3 length is 17 residues. The CDR3 nucleotides read TGTGCCAGCAGCCAAGCGGGGAGGGGGCGAAACACCGGGGAGCTGTTTTTT. The encoded protein is CASSQAGRGRNTGELFF.

The chain is built from TRBV5-5 and TRBJ1-2, with 8 nucleotides matching TRBD1. The germline V gene encodes CDR1 SGHKS and CDR2 YYEKEE (reference sequence). V shed 4 bases, J shed 2 bases, and the junction held 4 bases outside the gene matches. The CDR3 has 14 amino acids. The CDR3 sequence is CASSLGQGNYGYTF. The DNA of the CDR3 is TGTGCCAGCAGCCTAGGACAGGGCAACTATGGCTACACCTTC.

V and J are TRBV7-2 and TRBJ2-2, with D possibly being TRBD1 (6 bases). CDR1 is SGHTA, CDR2 FQGNSA, per germline. There are 15 residues in the CDR3. Trimming removed 1 base at V and 6 bases at J, with 12 bases between. CDR3 region: CASSLESGGPGELFF. As DNA, the CDR3 is TGTGCCAGCAGCTTAGAGAGTGGGGGCCCCGGGGAGCTGTTTTTT.

The chain employs TRBV4-3 and TRBJ1-4, with D unresolved. This CDR3 has 11 residues. Germline CDR1 and CDR2: LGHNA and YSLEER. Trimming removed 0 bases at V and 8 bases at J, with 1 base between. CDR3 in DNA: TGCGCCAGCAGCCAAGAGGAAAAACTGTTTTTT. Translated: CASSQEEKLFF.

The chain's CDR3 is CASSLGTGADTQYF. In DNA, the CDR3 is TGTGCCAGCTCACTTGGGACAGGCGCAGATACGCAGTATTTT. This chain uses TRBV18 with TRBJ2-3; 8 nucleotides match TRBD1. Germline V CDR1 and CDR2: KGHSH, LQKENI. The CDR3 loop spans 14 amino acids. The V segment lost 4 bases and the J segment 4 bases; nucleotides outside the gene matches: 4.

The chain has TRBV20-1 and TRBJ1-2; D gene unclear. CDR1 is DFQATT and CDR2 is SNEGSKA in the germline V gene (reference sequence). The V end lost 7 bases, the J end lost 7 bases, and 13 bases lay between the germline ends. This CDR3 has 11 amino acids. CDR3 in DNA: TGCAGTGTTCAGCCTGGATCTGGCTACACCTTC. Translated: CSVQPGSGYTF.

The CDR3 is CASSSSGGQETQYF. CDR3 coding DNA: TGTGCCAGCAGCTCTAGCGGGGGCCAAGAGACCCAGTACTTC. The J gene is TRBJ2-5, the V gene TRBV5-6, with 10 nucleotides matching TRBD2. Germline CDR1 is SGHDT and CDR2 is YYEEEE. The CDR3 length is 14 residues. J lost 1 base, V lost 3 bases, and 0 bases had no gene match.

The chain joins TRBV10-3 to TRBJ2-2; TRBD1 matches 7 bases. The CDR3 extends over 15 amino acids. Trimming cost V 7 bases and J 4 bases; bases outside gene matches: 9. Germline loops: CDR1 ENHRY, CDR2 SYGVKD. The CDR3, as DNA: TGTGCCATCAATACAGCCCGGGACAGCACCGGGGAGCTGTTTTTT. Its translation is CAINTARDSTGELFF.

The V gene is TRBV4-2, the J gene TRBJ2-7, with 7 nucleotides matching TRBD1. Germline-derived CDR1 and CDR2 are LGHNA and YNFKEQ. The CDR3 is 14 residues long. With 5 bases clipped from V and 3 bases from J, the junction kept 7 bases outside the gene matches. CDR3 nucleotide sequence: TGTGCCAGCAGCTCGCGACAGGGAGTCTACGAGCAGTACTTC. Translating it yields CASSSRQGVYEQYF.

The genes are TRBV7-2 and TRBJ2-3, with TRBD2 matching 10 bases. Looked up from germline, CDR1 is SGHTA and CDR2 is FQGNSA. The J segment lost 8 bases and the V segment lost 4 bases, leaving 6 bases of the junction unmatched. CDR3 length: 14 residues. The CDR3 DNA reads as TGTGCCAGCAGCTCCACGACTAGCGGGTCTACGCAGTATTTT. Its translation: CASSSTTSGSTQYF.

The chain has TRBV21-1 and TRBJ2-7; TRBD1 is taken as the D call from the table, unchecked against the DNA. TRBV21-1 is given as a pseudogene. CDR3 length: 17 residues. The CDR3 loop is CASSKCSDRDICGEQYF. CDR3 DNA: TGTGCCAGCAGCAAATGTAGCGACAGGGACATTTGCGGCGAGCAGTACTTC.

The J gene is TRBJ2-7, the V gene TRBV6-5, with 14 positions matching TRBD2. This CDR3 spans 15 amino acids. From germline, CDR1 is MNHEY and CDR2 SVGAGI. J gave up 10 bases and V 2 bases, and 7 bases lay outside the gene matches. In DNA form, the CDR3 reads TGTGCCAGCAGTTACGCCGCGACTAGCGGGGGGGATCAGTACTTC. Protein sequence: CASSYAATSGGDQYF.

V gene TRBV6-5 combines with J gene TRBJ1-3; D is perhaps TRBD1 (5 bases). Deletions cut 5 bases from V and 0 bases from J, with 8 bases between. This CDR3 contains 14 residues. Germline CDR1 is MNHEY and CDR2 is SVGAGI. DNA for the CDR3: TGTGCCAGCAGTAAGGGGAGCTCTGGAAACACCATATATTTT. Its translation: CASSKGSSGNTIYF.